This T cell receptor (beta chain) was sequenced in a study of PD-1 blockade in classical Hodgkin lymphoma. Overall study context: Every 2 weeks, patients had 3 mg/kg nivolumab intravenously.

Time point indicated: cycle 4 day 1 (C4D1), after 5 to 7 weeks of nivolumab. Each and every patient relapsed after autologous stem cell transplantation, and patients got differing brentuximab vedotin exposure. The study purified CD4+ T cells from thawed PBMCs using magnetic negative selection. Study-level results: Why repertoires differed is undefined; disease activity or prior therapy possibly contributed. Baseline TCR diversity was reportedly lower in newly diagnosed patients than healthy donors. Compared with baseline, CD4+ but not CD8+ TCR diversity had risen significantly by C4D1.

CDR1 is MDHEN and CDR2 is SYDVKM in the germline V gene. The CDR3 loop spans 15 amino acids. The V segment lost 7 bases and the J segment 7 bases; nucleotides outside the gene matches: 11. As to this clone: Antigen specificity is unknown.

Only in-frame clones appear in the TCRdb table, and some are missing; sequencing was by immunoSEQ multiplex PCR. The table includes around 25,000 clones, approximately 79% detected once. The TCR comes from a human donor with classical Hodgkin lymphoma. Sample: CD4+ T cells from blood, taken before the fourth cycle of nivolumab. V gene TRBV28 combines with J gene TRBJ2-7, with 12 bases identical to TRBD1. The CDR3, as DNA: TGTGCCAGCAATGGAATGGGACAGGGGGCGAGGGAGCAGTACTTC. This sequence encodes CASNGMGQGAREQYF.